This entry describes one T cell receptor (beta chain). This same CDR3 is encoded by further DNA sequences in the sample. This entry belongs to a study of T cell changes during pregnancy in multiple sclerosis. This table comes from immunoSEQ multiplex PCR, and its TCRdb copy is limited to in-frame clones, with some not included. Here the sample spans 90,000 to 120,000 clones, around 93% being singletons. This clonotype was sampled from a female donor in good health, enrolled as a control in a pregnancy study. This material consisted of peripheral blood, taken in the third trimester of pregnancy.

The CDR3: CASSLARNTEAFF. CDR3 coding DNA: TGTGCCAGCAGCTTGGCGCGGAACACTGAAGCTTTCTTT. The rearrangement uses TRBV5-6 and TRBJ1-1; the D is unclear. Germline loops: CDR1 SGHDT, CDR2 YYEEEE. The CDR3 is made up of 13 amino acids. Trimming removed 0 bases at V and 1 base at J, with 4 bases between.